This T cell receptor beta chain was sequenced for a study of blood T cell repertoires in COVID-19. V gave up 6 bases and J gave up 1 base; unmatched junction bases: 0. This CDR3 region has 12 residues. Germline values: CDR1 LNHDA, CDR2 SQIVND (reference sequence). Participant-reported clinical history was the basis for cohort assignment. As handled by the study authors: Nucleated cell number was recorded as an estimate derived from reference gene primer amplification. Measured with immunoSEQ multiplex PCR; TCRdb has only the in-frame clones, and not every one. That table gives V, J and clone size, and the DNA gave D and trimming. The repertoire holds about 160,000 clones, with 88% as singletons.

This receptor was identified in a woman between 45 and 60 years old who had recovered from COVID-19. What was sequenced was PBMCs or T cells enriched from blood (not recorded which). This rearrangement joins TRBV19 to TRBJ2-7; 7 bases fit TRBD1. Here the CDR3 reads CASRGQSYEQYF. DNA for the CDR3: TGTGCCAGTAGGGGACAGTCCTACGAGCAGTACTTC.